This T cell receptor beta chain was recorded in a study of OX40 agonist ivuxolimab in advanced cancers. V lost 0 bases, J lost 4 bases, and 5 bases lay in between. The CDR3 has 13 amino acids. Germline-derived CDR1 and CDR2 are PRHDT and FYEKMQ (reference sequence). This clone was detected once. The timepoints at which blood was sampled were baseline, cycle 4 day 1, and cycle 7 day 1. Profiling relied on immunoSEQ multiplex PCR, and the TCRdb table lists in-frame clones only, not all of them. The sample contains 43,000 or so clones, around nine tenths of which appear only once. This sample comprised CD4+ or CD8+ T cells sorted from blood, obtained in a trial of the OX40 agonist ivuxolimab. V and J are TRBV13 and TRBJ2-3; no reliable D call. The receptor comes from an adult with an advanced solid tumor such as melanoma, head and neck, liver or kidney cancer. The CDR3 DNA follows: TGTGCCAGCAGCTTAGGCACAGCAGATACGCAGTATTTT. Encoded protein: CASSLGTADTQYF.